This TCR beta chain is drawn from a study of T cell responses to AZD1222 COVID-19 vaccine. The study's findings and limits: Rises in breadth and depth of Spike-specific TCRs came after two AZD1222 doses. No day 14 peak samples; only post-peak repertoires were characterized.

About this clone itself: Its specificity is unknown.

Clones were read by immunoSEQ multiplex PCR, and TCRdb kept only the in-frame ones, dropping some. The profile shows under 200,000 clones, approximately 90% of them singletons. This receptor was taken from an adult who received the AZD1222 COVID-19 vaccine. Specimen: peripheral blood, collected 28 days after the second AZD1222 dose.

The CDR3 spells CSASVTGEQYF. The CDR3 region has the DNA TGCAGTGCTAGTGTGACGGGGGAGCAGTACTTC. V is TRBV20-1 and J is TRBJ2-7, with D possibly matching TRBD2 (5 bases). CDR3 length equals 11 residues. V was pared by 3 bases and J by 7 bases, with 10 bases between. Looked up from germline, CDR1 is DFQATT and CDR2 is SNEGSKA (reference sequence).